These 20 T cell receptor beta chains were all obtained from the same sample, sequenced in a study of T cell responses to AZD1222 COVID-19 vaccine. Data came from immunoSEQ multiplex PCR; TCRdb stores just in-frame clones and leaves some out. The table has 100,000 or so clones, around 76% seen once. This material consisted of peripheral blood, taken on day 0 of AZD1222 vaccination. The receptors derive from an adult in good health.

This clone is a singleton in its sample. The chain employs TRBV5-1 and TRBJ2-3; 8 bases are shared with TRBD2. The CDR3 spans 14 residues. J lost 4 bases, V lost 2 bases, and 3 bases had no gene match. The germline V gene has CDR1 SGHRS and CDR2 YFSETQ. The CDR3 here is CASSFDSGADTQYF. Here the CDR3 DNA reads TGCGCCAGCAGCTTTGATAGCGGGGCAGATACGCAGTATTTT.

The CDR3 sequence is CSVIMDEKLFF. CDR3 bases: TGCAGCGTTATAATGGATGAAAAACTGTTTTTT. The rearrangement links TRBV29-1 to TRBJ1-4; D not resolved. Germline CDR1 is SQVTM and CDR2 is ANQGSEA. The V end lost 5 bases, the J end lost 6 bases, and 7 bases lay between the germline ends. CDR3 length: 11 residues. Complete variable domain (other parts from reference TRBV29-1 and TRBJ1-4): SAVISQKPSRDICQRGTSLTIQCQVDSQVTMMFWYRQQPGQSLTLIATANQGSEATYESGFVIDKFPISRPNLTFSTLTVSNMSPEDSSIYLCSVIMDEKLFFGSGTQLSVL.

The chain recombines TRBV7-9 with TRBJ1-1; D might be TRBD1 (5 bases). Per the germline V gene, CDR1 is SEHNR and CDR2 is FQNEAQ (reference sequence). The CDR3 totals 14 residues. V gave up 5 bases and J gave up 8 bases, with 18 bases separating them. The CDR3 spells CASSHGGGESEAFF. CDR3 DNA sequence: TGTGCCAGCAGCCATGGGGGAGGCGAGTCGGAAGCTTTCTTT.

This sequence joins TRBV24-1 and TRBJ1-4; TRBD1 matches at 9 bases. This CDR3 has 14 residues. Germline CDR1 and CDR2: KGHDR and SFDVKD. J gave up 7 bases and V 9 bases, and 8 bases lay outside the gene matches. The CDR3 coding sequence is TGTGCCACCCAACCGCCGGGACAGGGTGAAAAACTGTTTTTT. It codes for CATQPPGQGEKLFF.

This clone was detected only once. The rearrangement links TRBV29-1 to TRBJ2-5, with D unresolved. This CDR3 contains 12 residues. V lost 4 bases to trimming and J lost 2 bases, with 8 bases between them. CDR1 and CDR2 from the germline V gene are SQVTM and ANQGSEA. CDR3 sequence: CSVADFQETQYF. The CDR3 DNA follows: TGCAGCGTTGCCGATTTTCAAGAGACCCAGTACTTC.

This clone was seen a few times. V gene TRBV11-3 combines with J gene TRBJ2-2; possible D gene TRBD1, 6 bases. The CDR3 extends over 14 amino acids. V lost 5 bases, J lost 6 bases, and 13 bases lay in between. CDR1 is SGHNT and CDR2 is YENEEA in the germline V gene. CDR3 DNA sequence: TGTGCCAGCAGCGAACAGGGCAGGGCCGGGGAGCTGTTTTTT. As protein: CASSEQGRAGELFF. Full variable domain (missing parts from reference TRBV11-3 and TRBJ2-2): EAGVVQSPRYKIIEKKQPVAFWCNPISGHNTLYWYLQNLGQGPELLIRYENEEAVDDSQLPKDRFSAERLKGVDSTLKIQPAELGDSAVYLCASSEQGRAGELFFGEGSRLTVL.

This clone is medium-sized within its sample. The rearrangement joins TRBV4-1 to TRBJ1-5, with D perhaps matching TRBD1 (5 bases). Germline V CDR1 and CDR2: MGHRA, YSYEKL. Between the trimmed V and J ends, which lost 3 bases and 8 bases, there was a span of 11 bases. The CDR3 is 13 residues long. Here the CDR3 reads CASSHRPGEPQHF. The CDR3 DNA follows: TGCGCCAGCAGCCACCGCCCGGGGGAGCCCCAGCATTTT.

This chain links TRBV29-1 with TRBJ2-3; TRBD1 is a possible D gene (6 bases). Germline assignment: CDR1 SQVTM and CDR2 ANQGSEA. With 4 bases removed from V and 6 bases from J, the gap between germline ends came to 11 bases. The CDR3 covers 12 residues. The CDR3 here is CSVGGQPDTQYF. CDR3 bases: TGCAGCGTTGGGGGACAACCGGATACGCAGTATTTT.

This rearrangement joins TRBV15 to TRBJ1-6; no clear D gene. There are 16 residues in the CDR3. V dropped 1 base and J dropped 4 bases, with 11 bases sitting between them. CDR1 is LNHNV and CDR2 is YYDKDF in the germline V gene (reference sequence). CDR3 in DNA: TGTGCCACCAGCAGAGCCGCCCAGACTTATAATTCACCCCTCCACTTT. This translates into CATSRAAQTYNSPLHF.

The CDR3 DNA sequence: TGTGCCAGTAGTATAGGGGCGGGGGGAGATGAGCAGTTCTTC. Protein: CASSIGAGGDEQFF. The chain combines TRBV19 with TRBJ2-1; 8 bases are shared with TRBD2. CDR3 length equals 14 residues. CDR1 is LNHDA, CDR2 SQIVND, per germline (reference sequence). Germline trimming cut 1 base from V and 8 bases from J; bases unmatched to any gene: 4.

V gene TRBV6-1 combines with J gene TRBJ1-2; D may be TRBD1 (6 bases). Germline CDR1 is MNHNS and CDR2 is SASEGT. The CDR3 is 14 residues long. The V end lost 2 bases, the J end lost 5 bases, and 12 bases lay between the germline ends. The CDR3 protein is CASSESGTYYGYTF. The DNA of the CDR3 is TGTGCCAGCAGTGAATCAGGGACATATTATGGCTACACCTTC.

CDR3 coding DNA: TGTGCCAGTAGTAAGACAGGGCAAGGGTATGGCTACACCTTC. It specifies CASSKTGQGYGYTF. The chain is built from TRBV19 and TRBJ1-2, with 7 bases identical to TRBD1. The CDR3 is 14 amino acids. Trimming at V came to 4 bases and at J to 5 bases, leaving 7 bases not matched to a gene. Per germline, CDR1 LNHDA and CDR2 SQIVND (reference sequence).

The chain joins TRBV19 to TRBJ1-1; the D is unclear. The CDR3 totals 13 residues. Germline V gene lookup returns CDR1 LNHDA and CDR2 SQIVND (reference sequence). V was pared by 9 bases and J by 5 bases, with 16 bases between. DNA for the CDR3: TGTGCCAGGCCGTACGGGTCGGGGACTGAAGCTTTCTTT. It translates to CARPYGSGTEAFF.

The gene calls are TRBV15 and TRBJ1-1; maybe TRBD1 (5 bases). V was shortened by 5 bases and J by 4 bases, with 14 bases between the two germline ends. This CDR3 has 14 amino acids. Germline V gene sequence: CDR1 LNHNV, CDR2 YYDKDF (reference sequence). The CDR3 nucleotides are TGTGCCACCAGCTCACCCGGGGGGAGCACTGAAGCTTTCTTT. Its protein is CATSSPGGSTEAFF.

This chain connects TRBV11-1 to TRBJ2-3; maybe TRBD2 (5 bases). The V gene lost 2 bases and the J gene lost 4 bases, with 10 bases spanning the gap. Germline V CDR1 and CDR2: SGHAT, FQDESV (reference sequence). The CDR3 is 14 residues long. This CDR3 is CASSLIFGADTQYF. The CDR3 DNA follows: TGTGCCAGCAGCTTAATCTTCGGGGCAGATACGCAGTATTTT.

This clone was seen more than once but under ten times. Within the sample, other DNA sequences also encode this same CDR3. The V and J genes are TRBV6-1 and TRBJ2-3; 13 nucleotides line up with TRBD2. CDR3 length equals 15 residues. CDR1 MNHNS and CDR2 SASEGT come from the germline V gene. V dropped 2 bases and J dropped 4; count of bases not matched to a gene: 0. This CDR3 is CASSETSGGADTQYF. For the CDR3, the DNA is TGTGCCAGCAGTGAAACTAGCGGGGGGGCAGATACGCAGTATTTT.

The table lists this clone with a count of one. The CDR3 DNA is TGTGCCAGCAGTGACGGTGCTAGCCCCGCAGATACGCAGTATTTT. This translates into CASSDGASPADTQYF. The V call is TRBV6-4, the J call TRBJ2-3; perhaps TRBD2 as D (5 bases). The V gene's germline CDR1 is MRHNA and CDR2 SNTAGT. The CDR3 runs 15 residues. Trimming left V 2 bases short and J 4 bases short, with 13 bases between.

The V call is TRBV24-1, the J call TRBJ2-1; 8 bases line up with TRBD2. Germline V lookup: CDR1 KGHDR, CDR2 SFDVKD. V was pared by 4 bases and J by 5 bases, with 6 bases of the junction left unmatched. The CDR3 is 15 residues long. Written as DNA, the CDR3 is TGTGCCACCAGTGAAACGGGGGGGCTTCACAATGAGCAGTTCTTC. Its protein is CATSETGGLHNEQFF.

This clone was found a few times. In DNA form, the CDR3 reads TGTGCCAGCAGTTACTCGTCTGGGGGGGGCCTCCAAGAGACCCAGTACTTC. Encoded protein: CASSYSSGGGLQETQYF. V usage is TRBV6-2 or TRBV6-3 and J usage is TRBJ2-5, with D possibly TRBD2 on 7 matching bases. Trimming removed 0 bases at V and 1 base at J, with 15 bases between. The CDR3 is 17 residues long. The germline gives CDR1 MNHEY, CDR2 SVGEGT.

This chain links TRBV7-2 with TRBJ1-2; a weak D match, TRBD1 (5 bases). Trimming cost V 4 bases and J 4 bases, with 16 bases left between them. The germline V gene encodes CDR1 SGHTA and CDR2 FQGNSA. This CDR3 region has 15 residues. CDR3 coding DNA: TGTGCCAGCAGCTATGACAGAGGGTTACCCTATGGCTACACCTTC. The encoded protein is CASSYDRGLPYGYTF.